Only a few counts were recorded for the clone carrying this TCR beta chain. Its antigen is undetermined. Between the trimmed V and J ends, which lost 4 bases and 4 bases, there was a span of 18 bases. The germline CDR1 and CDR2 sequences are SGDLS and YYNGEE. The CDR3 is made up of 16 amino acids. This sample was taken from a study of blood T cells in healthy people across ages. Looking at the study overall: In model experiments, template switching was able to capture about one barcoded beta molecule for every two T cells that were present.

With a J-beta primer mix and a sample-barcoded 5' primer, a second PCR ran roughly 6 to 11 cycles. Each of the cDNA molecules was tagged by a template-switch adaptor with 12 random nucleotides. Each of the samples gave a minimum of 3 million paired-end reads that contained CDR3. TCRdb re-called the 5' RACE reads with MiXCR, one entry per CDR3 protein. The table shows about 560,000 distinct CDR3 sequences, with about 26% occurring only once. General study results and limits: Unsorted PBMCs prevented conclusive naive versus antigen-experienced comparison.

These data were also reused for a study on T cells of mothers and their children.

Sequenced sample: blood. The clonotype originates from a boy under 10 years old in good health. V and J are TRBV9 and TRBJ2-1; possibly TRBD1 or TRBD2 for D (7 bases each). CDR3 protein: CASSPEGASGYNEQFF. CDR3 bases: TGTGCCAGCAGCCCAGAGGGGGCTAGCGGATACAATGAGCAGTTCTTC.